These 24 T cell receptor beta chains were all obtained from the same sample, sequenced in a study of shared clonotypes between healthy human individuals. Using immunoSEQ multiplex PCR, the repertoire was profiled, and TCRdb retains in-frame clones only, with some absent. There are millions of clones in the sample; 85% to 95% occur only once, and 0.35% to 0.5% lies in the top ten. Sequencing was carried out using naive CD4+ T cells from PBMCs. Subset meaning: CD45RA+ positively selected. These receptors were collected from a man aged 18-30 years in good health. Some clones in this sample may be carry-over from other donors' samples.

V is TRBV28 and J is TRBJ1-1, with D uncertain. CDR1 is MDHEN, CDR2 SYDVKM, per germline. Trimming took off 2 bases at V and 11 bases at J, with 15 bases between the two ends. This CDR3 spans 13 amino acids. CDR3: CASSLRGPLGAFF. As DNA, the CDR3 is TGTGCCAGCAGTTTACGGGGTCCGTTGGGCGCTTTCTTT.

The CDR3 coding sequence is TGTGCCAGCAGCGTAAGGGACACCCGAAATGAAAAACTGTTTTTT. It encodes CASSVRDTRNEKLFF. The chain recombines TRBV5-6 with TRBJ1-4; a weak D match, TRBD1 (6 bases). Germline assignment: CDR1 SGHDT and CDR2 YYEEEE. The V gene lost 4 bases and the J gene lost 5 bases, with 15 bases spanning the gap. The CDR3 is 15 residues long.

V is TRBV6-1 and J is TRBJ1-1; D remains unclear. V lost 5 bases and J 1 base, leaving 8 bases between the germline ends. The CDR3 length is 13 residues. Germline CDR1 is MNHNS and CDR2 is SASEGT. CDR3 nucleotide sequence: TGTGCCAGCAGTTTGGGCCAGAACACTGAAGCTTTCTTT. Translated: CASSLGQNTEAFF.

This chain links TRBV7-8 with TRBJ2-3, with 7 bases lining up with TRBD1. This CDR3 has 18 amino acids. Trimming removed 4 bases from V and 1 base from J; junction bases left unmatched: 14. The germline V gene has CDR1 SGHVS and CDR2 FQNEAQ. The CDR3 DNA is TGTGCCAGCAGCTCGAATATGCCGGGACAGATAGGCACAGATACGCAGTATTTT. Its protein product is CASSSNMPGQIGTDTQYF.

This clone was seen a single time. This rearrangement joins TRBV5-1 to TRBJ2-5; D is tentatively TRBD1 or TRBD2 (5 bases each). Trimming removed 0 bases from V and 7 bases from J, with 10 bases in between. This CDR3 contains 13 residues. CDR1 and CDR2 from the germline V gene are SGHRS and YFSETQ. DNA of the CDR3: TGCGCCAGCAGCTTGGCGACTGGGGGGACCCAGTACTTC. Translating it yields CASSLATGGTQYF.

J is TRBJ2-3 and V is TRBV11-2, with 9 bases matching TRBD2. The CDR3 runs to 15 residues. CDR1 is SGHAT and CDR2 is FQNNGV in the germline V gene. Trimming removed 3 bases from V and 0 bases from J; junction bases left unmatched: 1. The DNA for the CDR3 is TGTGCCAGCAGCTTTACTAGCGGGAGCACAGATACGCAGTATTTT. Its protein is CASSFTSGSTDTQYF.

The chain couples TRBV27 to TRBJ2-7; possible D gene TRBD2, 6 bases. In germline, CDR1 is MNHEY, CDR2 SMNVEV (reference sequence). The CDR3 totals 15 residues. Trimming removed 4 bases at V and 1 base at J, with 14 bases between. CDR3 region: CASSSPGLASYEQYF. The CDR3 DNA reads TGTGCCAGCAGTTCCCCGGGACTCGCTTCCTACGAGCAGTACTTC.

The J gene is TRBJ2-4, the V gene TRBV4-2; 7 bases fit TRBD1. J lost 9 bases, V lost 2 bases, and 7 bases had no gene match. This CDR3 has 14 residues. Germline values: CDR1 LGHNA, CDR2 YNFKEQ. The CDR3 DNA reads TGTGCCAGCAGCCAAAGACAGGGTTTCACCATTCAGTACTTC. Residues: CASSQRQGFTIQYF.

The chain links TRBV29-1 to TRBJ1-2; a weak D match, TRBD1 (5 bases). Germline CDR1 SQVTM, CDR2 ANQGSEA. This CDR3 region has 12 residues. V lost 7 bases and J 3 bases, leaving 12 bases between the germline ends. CDR3 in DNA: TGCAGCGGAGGGAAAGGGGACTATGGCTACACCTTC. Translation gives CSGGKGDYGYTF.

V gene TRBV5-8 combines with J gene TRBJ2-2; 7 nucleotides match TRBD1. J gave up 3 bases and V 3 bases, and 5 bases lay outside the gene matches. The CDR3 has 15 residues. Germline V gives CDR1 SGHTS, CDR2 YDEGEE. In DNA, the CDR3 is TGTGCCAGCAGCTCCCGGACAGGAGACACCGGGGAGCTGTTTTTT. Translating it yields CASSSRTGDTGELFF.

The chain has TRBV28 and TRBJ1-4; tentative D call: TRBD1 (5 bases). The CDR3 is 15 amino acids. In germline, CDR1 is MDHEN, CDR2 SYDVKM. V lost 5 bases and J lost 0, with 10 bases in between. The CDR3 DNA sequence: TGTGCCAGCAGTGCCGGGGCAGCAACTAATGAAAAACTGTTTTTT. Encoded protein: CASSAGAATNEKLFF.

The gene calls are TRBV28 and TRBJ2-3; D gene unclear. This CDR3 comprises 11 residues. Germline CDR1 reads MDHEN; CDR2 reads SYDVKM. Trimming pared 8 bases from V and 8 bases from J, leaving 11 bases between. In DNA, the CDR3 is TGTGCCAGCGGACGTTGGAGTACGCAGTATTTT. Encoded protein: CASGRWSTQYF. Filled out from reference TRBV28 and TRBJ2-3, the complete variable domain reads DVKVTQSSRYLVKRTGEKVFLECVQDMDHENMFWYRQDPGLGLRLIYFSYDVKMKEKGDIPEGYSVSREKKERFSLILESASTNQTSMYLCASGRWSTQYFGPGTRLTVL.

This clone showed up just a few times. The V call is TRBV5-1, the J call TRBJ1-4, with 7 bases identical to TRBD1. Unmatched junction bases numbered 7, after V lost 3 bases and J lost 8 bases. Germline CDR1 reads SGHRS; CDR2 reads YFSETQ. This CDR3 is 14 amino acids long. CDR3 residues: CASSSQGTEEKLFF. The CDR3 DNA sequence: TGCGCCAGCAGCTCACAGGGGACTGAGGAAAAACTGTTTTTT.

J is TRBJ1-2 and V is TRBV25-1, with D perhaps TRBD1 (5 bases). Germline CDR1 is MGHDK and CDR2 is SYGVNS. Trimming shortened V by 2 bases and J by 4 bases, and 11 bases separated the two germline ends. The CDR3 is made up of 14 amino acids. CDR3 sequence (DNA): TGTGCCAGCAGTGAAGCGAGGGGTAGCTATGGCTACACCTTC. Its protein is CASSEARGSYGYTF.

The rearrangement joins TRBV10-2 to TRBJ1-1, with 9 bases lining up with TRBD1. V lost 8 bases and J lost 11; bases outside the gene matches: 9. The CDR3 spans 12 residues. The germline gives CDR1 WSHSY, CDR2 SAAADI. This chain's CDR3 is CASHPGQGSAFF. The CDR3 DNA reads as TGCGCCAGCCACCCGGGACAGGGATCCGCTTTCTTT.

This clone was detected once. The chain has TRBV9 and TRBJ2-1; TRBD2 is a possible D gene (6 bases). The CDR3 totals 15 residues. CDR1 SGDLS and CDR2 YYNGEE come from the germline V gene. V gave up 4 bases and J gave up 2 bases, with 13 bases separating them. The CDR3, as DNA: TGTGCCAGCAGCCGGGAACCGGGAGCCTACAATGAGCAGTTCTTC. Encoded protein: CASSREPGAYNEQFF.

The chain joins TRBV7-9 to TRBJ1-1; 7 bases match TRBD1. The length of the CDR3 is 15 residues. Germline loops: CDR1 SEHNR, CDR2 FQNEAQ (reference sequence). Germline trimming cut 5 bases from V and 8 bases from J; bases unmatched to any gene: 14. The CDR3: CASSQPGRRGSEAFF. The CDR3 DNA sequence: TGTGCCAGCAGCCAGCCAGGTCGCAGGGGGTCCGAAGCTTTCTTT.

The V and J genes are TRBV29-1 and TRBJ2-1; 13 bases match TRBD2. The CDR3 spans 15 residues. The germline CDR1 and CDR2 sequences are SQVTM and ANQGSEA. Trimming at V came to 4 bases and at J to 4 bases, leaving 4 bases not matched to a gene. For the CDR3, the DNA is TGCAGCGTTGTACTAGCGGGAGGGAATTACAATGAGCAGTTCTTC. Protein: CSVVLAGGNYNEQFF.

The gene calls are TRBV5-1 and TRBJ2-2; D not certain. Germline V gene sequence: CDR1 SGHRS, CDR2 YFSETQ. V lost 5 bases to trimming and J lost 4 bases, with 12 bases between them. The CDR3 runs to 14 residues. The CDR3 here is CASSFAGSTGELFF. The CDR3 region has the DNA TGCGCCAGCAGTTTCGCAGGTAGCACCGGGGAGCTGTTTTTT.

This chain joins TRBV19 and TRBJ2-7; 7 nucleotides agree with TRBD1. Germline CDR1 reads LNHDA; CDR2 reads SQIVND (reference sequence). This CDR3 has 18 residues. Trimming removed 0 bases from V and 2 bases from J; junction bases left unmatched: 13. CDR3 bases: TGTGCCAGTAGTATAGACCCCTCAAGGGGGACAGAGACCTACGAGCAGTACTTC. Translated, it gives CASSIDPSRGTETYEQYF.

The V call is TRBV27, the J call TRBJ2-5; no definite D call. Between the trimmed V and J ends, which lost 2 bases and 0 bases, there was a span of 16 bases. Germline CDR1 reads MNHEY; CDR2 reads SMNVEV (reference sequence). The CDR3 totals 17 residues. CDR3 nucleotide sequence: TGTGCCAGCAGTTTAAAGTCCCGGAATCCATACCAAGAGACCCAGTACTTC. Encoded protein: CASSLKSRNPYQETQYF.

The V gene is TRBV10-3, the J gene TRBJ1-1; TRBD1 agrees at 7 bases. The CDR3 has 13 amino acids. V shed 4 bases, J shed 3 bases, and the junction held 2 bases outside the gene matches. Germline V lookup: CDR1 ENHRY, CDR2 SYGVKD. CDR3 coding DNA: TGTGCCATCAGTGCCAGGGGGGACACTGAAGCTTTCTTT. Translated: CAISARGDTEAFF.

With regard to this clone: Distinct nucleotide sequences in the sample also encode this CDR3. The chain recombines TRBV5-1 with TRBJ1-4; possible D gene TRBD1, 5 bases. The V gene lost 0 bases and the J gene lost 7 bases, with 7 bases spanning the gap. The CDR3 spans 13 residues. Germline V lookup: CDR1 SGHRS, CDR2 YFSETQ. The CDR3 sequence is CASSLGGTEKLFF. The CDR3 DNA reads as TGCGCCAGCAGCTTGGGAGGGACTGAAAAACTGTTTTTT. The variable domain in full, with the rest retrieved from reference TRBV5-1 and TRBJ1-4, is KAGVTQTPRYLIKTRGQQVTLSCSPISGHRSVSWYQQTPGQGLQFLFEYFSETQRNKGNFPGRFSGRQFSNSRSEMNVSTLELGDSALYLCASSLGGTEKLFFGSGTQLSVL.

The V and J genes are TRBV4-3 and TRBJ1-4; TRBD1 matches at 7 bases. From germline, CDR1 is LGHNA and CDR2 YSLEER. The CDR3 is 17 residues long. J gave up 6 bases and V 0 bases, and 10 bases lay outside the gene matches. CDR3 nucleotides: TGCGCCAGCAGCCAAGAGGGCAGGGGGAAGGGCGATGAAAAACTGTTTTTT. It codes for CASSQEGRGKGDEKLFF.